These T cell receptor beta chains were read from a single sample in a study of naive and memory T cell subsets. MiXCR was run by TCRdb on the UMI-ligation and nested PCR reads, yielding one entry per CDR3 protein. Altogether tens of thousands of distinct CDR3 sequences are present, under 15% being singletons, with the ten largest covering roughly 0.9%. The sample comprised central memory CD4+ T cells from blood. The receptors come from a human donor in good health. Both conserved end residues are part of each CDR3. Each record gives: CDR3 protein, CDR3 DNA, V gene, D gene, J gene, clone size. D genes are given only for firm matches. Clone size is not always given. Where it is, it says once, few, many or a class for expanded clones.

CASSLMTDYTGELFF TGTGCCAGCAGTTTGATGACGGATTACACCGGGGAGCTGTTTTTT TRBV7-8 NA TRBJ2-2 NA
CASSLRPGETQYF TGTGCCAGCAGCTTGAGGCCCGGAGAGACCCAGTACTTC TRBV7-9 NA TRBJ2-5 NA
CASSPRLAGEGNEQFF TGTGCCAGCAGCCCTCGACTAGCGGGAGAAGGCAATGAGCAGTTCTTC TRBV7-9 TRBD2 TRBJ2-1 many
CASRGSTGGTGELFF TGTGCCAGCAGGGGATCTACAGGCGGCACCGGGGAGCTGTTTTTT TRBV2 NA TRBJ2-2 many
CSARVGLSYNEQFF TGCAGTGCTAGAGTAGGGCTCTCCTACAATGAGCAGTTCTTC TRBV20-1 NA TRBJ2-1 NA
CSAHRTGGRYGYTF TGCAGTGCCCACCGGACAGGGGGGAGATATGGCTACACCTTC TRBV20-1 TRBD1 TRBJ1-2 NA
CASSLAPIGGRALYEQYF TGTGCCAGCAGTTTAGCGCCTATAGGCGGGAGGGCCTTATACGAGCAGTACTTC TRBV12-3/TRBV12-4 TRBD2 TRBJ2-7 NA
CAWTTSGTDTQYF TGTGCCTGGACGACTAGCGGCACAGATACGCAGTATTTT TRBV30 TRBD2 TRBJ2-3 NA
CASWGGNQPQHF TGTGCCAGCTGGGGGGGGAATCAGCCCCAGCATTTT TRBV6-2/TRBV6-3 NA TRBJ1-5 many
CAARRANVLTF TGCGCCGCTAGGAGGGCCAACGTCCTGACTTTC TRBV20-1 NA TRBJ2-6 many
CASSLGPSGRYEQYF TGTGCCAGCAGCTTAGGTCCTAGCGGGAGGTACGAGCAGTACTTC TRBV7-6 TRBD2 TRBJ2-7 NA
CASSQGGGYGYTF TGCGCCAGCAGCCAGGGGGGGGGCTATGGCTACACCTTC TRBV5-1 TRBD1 TRBJ1-2 NA
CSATAGGPVDTQYF TGCAGTGCTACAGCGGGAGGGCCAGTAGATACGCAGTATTTT TRBV20-1 TRBD2 TRBJ2-3 few
CSASDRVVTDTQYF TGCAGTGCCTCTGACAGGGTAGTAACAGATACGCAGTATTTT TRBV20-1 TRBD1 TRBJ2-3 few
CASSARTSGSDEQYF TGTGCCAGCAGTGCTCGGACTAGCGGGTCGGACGAGCAGTACTTC TRBV2 TRBD2 TRBJ2-7 NA
CASSLEGARNTGELFF TGTGCCAGCAGCTTGGAAGGGGCTAGAAACACCGGGGAGCTGTTTTTT TRBV5-6 NA TRBJ2-2 few
CASRQGETDTQYF TGTGCCAGCAGACAGGGGGAGACAGATACGCAGTATTTT TRBV2 TRBD1 TRBJ2-3 once
CASRMGQGDFQPQHF TGTGCCAGCAGAATGGGGCAGGGGGATTTTCAGCCCCAGCATTTT TRBV6-1 TRBD1 TRBJ1-5 NA
CASSLGASGRALDTQYF TGTGCCAGCAGCTTAGGGGCTAGCGGGAGGGCCTTAGATACGCAGTATTTT TRBV11-2 TRBD2 TRBJ2-3 many
CASSSRDWRRNEQFF TGTGCCAGCAGCTCCCGGGACTGGAGACGTAATGAGCAGTTCTTC TRBV7-2 NA TRBJ2-1 few
CASSLGTGIYEQYF TGTGCCAGCTCCCTTGGGACAGGGATTTACGAGCAGTACTTC TRBV18 TRBD1 TRBJ2-7 NA
CASSQERAGDEQFF TGTGCCAGCAGCCAAGAACGAGCGGGAGATGAGCAGTTCTTC TRBV3-1 TRBD2 TRBJ2-1 NA
CSASLPRQGPTEAFF TGCAGTGCTAGTTTGCCGAGACAGGGCCCCACTGAAGCTTTCTTT TRBV20-1 TRBD1 TRBJ1-1 NA